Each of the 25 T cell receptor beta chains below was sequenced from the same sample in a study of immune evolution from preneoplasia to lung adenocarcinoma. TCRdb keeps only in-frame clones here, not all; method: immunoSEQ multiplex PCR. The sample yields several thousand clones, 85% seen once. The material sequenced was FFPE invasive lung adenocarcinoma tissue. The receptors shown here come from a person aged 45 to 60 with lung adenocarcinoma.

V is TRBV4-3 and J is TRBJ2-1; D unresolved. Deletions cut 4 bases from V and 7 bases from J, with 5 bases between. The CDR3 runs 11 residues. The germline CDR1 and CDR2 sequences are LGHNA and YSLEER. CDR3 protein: CASSRRNEQFF. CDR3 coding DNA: TGCGCCAGCAGCCGGCGTAATGAGCAGTTCTTC.

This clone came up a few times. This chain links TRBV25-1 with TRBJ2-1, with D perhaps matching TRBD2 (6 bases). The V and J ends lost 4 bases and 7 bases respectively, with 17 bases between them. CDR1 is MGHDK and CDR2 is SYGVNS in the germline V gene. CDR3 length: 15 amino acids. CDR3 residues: CASSGRDSVENEQFF. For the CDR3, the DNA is TGTGCCAGCAGTGGCCGGGACTCCGTCGAGAATGAGCAGTTCTTC.

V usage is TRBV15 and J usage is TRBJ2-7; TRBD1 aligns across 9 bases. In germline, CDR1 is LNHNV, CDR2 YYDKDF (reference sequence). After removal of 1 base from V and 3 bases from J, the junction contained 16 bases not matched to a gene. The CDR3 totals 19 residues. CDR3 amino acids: CATSRASGTGLLANYEQYF. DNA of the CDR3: TGTGCCACCAGCAGAGCATCCGGGACAGGGCTGCTCGCGAACTACGAGCAGTACTTC.

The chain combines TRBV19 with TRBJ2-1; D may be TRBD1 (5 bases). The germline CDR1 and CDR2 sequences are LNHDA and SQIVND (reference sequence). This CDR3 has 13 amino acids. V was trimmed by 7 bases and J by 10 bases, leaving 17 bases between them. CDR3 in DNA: TGTGCCAGTAAAGGGGCCCTCGCCGGCGAGCAGTTCTTC. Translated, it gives CASKGALAGEQFF.

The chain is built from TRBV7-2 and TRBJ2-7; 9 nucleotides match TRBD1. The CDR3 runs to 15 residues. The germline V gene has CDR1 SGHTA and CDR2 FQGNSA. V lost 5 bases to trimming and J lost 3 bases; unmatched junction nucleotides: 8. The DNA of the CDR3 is TGTGCCAGCAGCCGCACAGGGGGCGCTGGCTACGAGCAGTACTTC. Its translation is CASSRTGGAGYEQYF.

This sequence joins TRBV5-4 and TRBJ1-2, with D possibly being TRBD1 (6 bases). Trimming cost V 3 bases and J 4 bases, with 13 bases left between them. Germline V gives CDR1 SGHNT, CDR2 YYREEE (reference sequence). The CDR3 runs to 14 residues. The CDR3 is CASSSTGSAYGYTF. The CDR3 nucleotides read TGTGCCAGCAGCTCTACAGGGTCCGCCTATGGCTACACCTTC.

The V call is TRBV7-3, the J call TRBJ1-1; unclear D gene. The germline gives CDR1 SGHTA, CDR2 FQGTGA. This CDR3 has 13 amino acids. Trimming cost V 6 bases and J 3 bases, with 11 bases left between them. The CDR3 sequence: CASSLSWDTEAFF. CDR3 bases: TGTGCCAGCAGTCTGTCATGGGACACTGAAGCTTTCTTT.

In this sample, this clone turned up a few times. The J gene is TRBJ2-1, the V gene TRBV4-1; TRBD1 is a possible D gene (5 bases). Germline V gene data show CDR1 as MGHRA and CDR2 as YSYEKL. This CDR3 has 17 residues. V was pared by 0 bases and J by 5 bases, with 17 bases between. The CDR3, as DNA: TGCGCCAGCAGCCAAGATTCGAGCTGGGGCCAGCACAATGAGCAGTTCTTC. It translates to CASSQDSSWGQHNEQFF.

The CDR3 coding sequence is TGTGCCAGCTCGCTAGCGCCCTACAATGAGCAGTTCTTC. It is translated as CASSLAPYNEQFF. This chain connects TRBV27 to TRBJ2-1; possible D gene TRBD2, 6 bases. The V and J ends lost 8 bases and 2 bases respectively, with 10 bases between them. This CDR3 comprises 13 residues. Germline CDR1 and CDR2: MNHEY and SMNVEV (reference sequence).

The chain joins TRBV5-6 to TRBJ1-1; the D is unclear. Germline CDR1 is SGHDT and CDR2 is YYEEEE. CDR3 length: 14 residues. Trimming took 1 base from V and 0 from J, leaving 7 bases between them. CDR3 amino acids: CASSLQQMNTEAFF. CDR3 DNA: TGTGCCAGCAGCTTGCAGCAAATGAACACTGAAGCTTTCTTT.

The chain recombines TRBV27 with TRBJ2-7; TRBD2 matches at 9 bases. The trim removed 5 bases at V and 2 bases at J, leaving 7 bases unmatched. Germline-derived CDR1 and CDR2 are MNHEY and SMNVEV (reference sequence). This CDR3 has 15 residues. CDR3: CASSKRTSDAYEQYF. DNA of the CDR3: TGTGCCAGCAGTAAAAGGACTAGCGACGCCTACGAGCAGTACTTC.

CDR3 in DNA: TGTGCCAGTACCAGCGGACAGGGTTGGGAGAACACTGAAGCTTTCTTT. Protein: CASTSGQGWENTEAFF. V usage is TRBV19 and J usage is TRBJ1-1, with TRBD1 matching over 8 bases. Germline values: CDR1 LNHDA, CDR2 SQIVND (reference sequence). Germline trimming cut 7 bases from V and 1 base from J; bases unmatched to any gene: 11. CDR3 length equals 16 residues.

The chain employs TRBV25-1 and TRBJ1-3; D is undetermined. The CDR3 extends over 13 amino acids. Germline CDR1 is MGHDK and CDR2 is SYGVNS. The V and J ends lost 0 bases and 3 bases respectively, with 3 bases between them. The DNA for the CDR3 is TGTGCCAGCAGTGAATATGTTGGAAACACCATATATTTT. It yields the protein CASSEYVGNTIYF.

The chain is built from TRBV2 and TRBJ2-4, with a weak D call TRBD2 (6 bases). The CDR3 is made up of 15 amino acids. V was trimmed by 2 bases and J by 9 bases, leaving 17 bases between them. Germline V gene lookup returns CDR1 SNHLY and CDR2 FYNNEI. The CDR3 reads CASSEHRAGLLIQYF. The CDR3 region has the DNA TGTGCCAGCAGTGAACATAGGGCGGGATTGCTCATTCAGTACTTC.

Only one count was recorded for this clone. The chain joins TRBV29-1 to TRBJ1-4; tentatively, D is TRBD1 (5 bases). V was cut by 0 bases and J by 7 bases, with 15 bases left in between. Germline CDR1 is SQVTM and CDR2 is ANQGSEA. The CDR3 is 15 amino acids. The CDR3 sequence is CSVEDLSGVGEKLFF. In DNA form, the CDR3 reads TGCAGCGTTGAAGATCTTTCGGGGGTCGGTGAAAAACTGTTTTTT.

The CDR3: CASSPPGPSNQPQHF. The CDR3 coding sequence is TGTGCCAGCTCACCCCCGGGACCTAGCAATCAGCCCCAGCATTTT. The rearrangement uses TRBV18 and TRBJ1-5, with a weak D call TRBD1 (5 bases). This CDR3 has 15 residues. Germline V gives CDR1 KGHSH, CDR2 LQKENI. V dropped 3 bases and J dropped 0 bases, with 9 bases sitting between them.

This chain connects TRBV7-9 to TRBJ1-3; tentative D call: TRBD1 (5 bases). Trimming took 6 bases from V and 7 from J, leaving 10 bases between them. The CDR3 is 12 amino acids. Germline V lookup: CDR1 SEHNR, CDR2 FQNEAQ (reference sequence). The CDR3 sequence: CASSSGKNTIYF. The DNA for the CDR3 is TGTGCCAGCAGTTCAGGGAAGAACACCATATATTTT.

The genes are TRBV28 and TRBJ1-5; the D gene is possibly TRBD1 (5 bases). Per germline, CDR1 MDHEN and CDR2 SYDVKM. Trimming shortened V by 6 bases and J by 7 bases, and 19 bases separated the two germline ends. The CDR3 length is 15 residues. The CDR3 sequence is CASSQSDSLGQPQHF. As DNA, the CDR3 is TGTGCCAGCAGCCAGAGCGACAGTTTGGGGCAGCCCCAGCATTTT.

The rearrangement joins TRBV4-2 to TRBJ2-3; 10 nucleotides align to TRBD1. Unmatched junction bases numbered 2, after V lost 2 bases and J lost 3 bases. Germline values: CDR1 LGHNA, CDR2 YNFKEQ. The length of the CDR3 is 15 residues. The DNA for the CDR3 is TGTGCCAGCAGCCAAAAGGACAGGGGGACAGATACGCAGTATTTT. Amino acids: CASSQKDRGTDTQYF.

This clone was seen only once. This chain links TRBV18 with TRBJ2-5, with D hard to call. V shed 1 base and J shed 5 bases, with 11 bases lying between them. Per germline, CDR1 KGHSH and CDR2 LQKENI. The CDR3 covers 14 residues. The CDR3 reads CASSPRSQTETQYF. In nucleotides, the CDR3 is TGTGCCAGCTCACCACGGAGCCAGACGGAGACCCAGTACTTC.

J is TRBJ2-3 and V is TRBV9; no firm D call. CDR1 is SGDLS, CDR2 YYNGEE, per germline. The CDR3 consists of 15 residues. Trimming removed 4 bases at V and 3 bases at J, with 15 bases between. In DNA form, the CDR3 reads TGTGCCAGCAGCTCGAGTTCCTTGGGGACAGATACGCAGTATTTT. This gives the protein CASSSSSLGTDTQYF.

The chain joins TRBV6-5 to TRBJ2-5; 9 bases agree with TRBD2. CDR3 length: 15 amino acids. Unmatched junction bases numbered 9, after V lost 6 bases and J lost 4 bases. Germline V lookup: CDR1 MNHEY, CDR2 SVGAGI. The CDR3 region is CASSRGSGSVETQYF. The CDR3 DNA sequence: TGTGCCAGCAGCCGCGGTAGCGGGAGTGTAGAGACCCAGTACTTC.

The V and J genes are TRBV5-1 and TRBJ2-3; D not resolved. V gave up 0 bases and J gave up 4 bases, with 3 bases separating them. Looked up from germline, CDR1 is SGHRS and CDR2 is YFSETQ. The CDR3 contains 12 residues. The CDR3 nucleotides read TGCGCCAGCAGCTTGGCAGCAGATACGCAGTATTTT. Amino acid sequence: CASSLAADTQYF.

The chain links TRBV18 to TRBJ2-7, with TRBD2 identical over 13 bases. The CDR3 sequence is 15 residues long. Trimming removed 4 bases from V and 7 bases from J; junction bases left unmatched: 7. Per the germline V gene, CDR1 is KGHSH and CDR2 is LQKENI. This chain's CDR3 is CASSLGLAGDGEQYF. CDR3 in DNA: TGTGCCAGCTCACTCGGACTAGCGGGAGATGGGGAGCAGTACTTC.

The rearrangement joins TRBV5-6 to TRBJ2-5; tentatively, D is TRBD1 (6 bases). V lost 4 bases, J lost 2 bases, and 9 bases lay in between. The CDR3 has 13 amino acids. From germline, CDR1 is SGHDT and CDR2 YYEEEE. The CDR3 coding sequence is TGTGCCAGCAGCGGACAGTCGCAAGAGACCCAGTACTTC. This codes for CASSGQSQETQYF.